This is a list of T cell receptor beta chains from one sample in a study of blood T cell repertoires in COVID-19. Clones were read by immunoSEQ multiplex PCR, and TCRdb kept only the in-frame ones, dropping some. The table has around 56,000 clones, around 70% seen once. Source material: peripheral blood. These receptors all come from a woman in her seventies with acute or convalescent COVID-19. The CDR3 runs from the conserved cysteine through the conserved F or W. Fields, in order: V gene, J gene, clone size, CDR3 protein. Only some rows state a clone size, as once, few, many or a class for expanded clones.

TRBV29-1	TRBJ1-1	-	CSVDRENTEAFF
TRBV3-1/TRBV3-2	TRBJ2-4	many	CASSPDRGNIQYF
TRBV19	TRBJ1-3	-	CASSLRTVYGNTIYF
TRBV6-5	TRBJ2-3	-	CASRLLAGGTDTQYF
TRBV12-5	TRBJ1-1	-	CASGWTGTGGPNTEAFF
TRBV5-4	TRBJ1-4	few	CASSEKEPMGEKLFF
TRBV7-2	TRBJ1-1	-	CASSLNIGGAFF
TRBV19	TRBJ1-2	-	CASSPAGGARGYTF
TRBV27	TRBJ1-6	many	CASSLGPGYNSPLHF
TRBV9	TRBJ2-5	-	CASSVSGTSIGYF
TRBV10-3	TRBJ2-7	-	CAISGAGYEQYF
TRBV2	TRBJ1-2	-	CASRSAGLYYGYTF
TRBV7-3	TRBJ2-2	-	CASSRTGSTEELFF
TRBV29-1	TRBJ2-1	-	CSVGPGREYNEQFF
TRBV5-1	TRBJ2-3	-	CASSPGFITDTQYF
TRBV24-1	TRBJ1-1	-	CATSDSDRTEAFF
TRBV5-1	TRBJ1-1	few	CASSRYGGSTEAFF
TRBV7-9	TRBJ1-4	-	CASSPRRGAGNEKLFF
TRBV5-1	TRBJ1-2	-	CASSLQGDGYTF
TRBV6-6	TRBJ1-6	-	CASSRQLGQGLPWGGSYNSPLHF
TRBV10-3	TRBJ2-6	-	CAIGTARSGANVLTF
TRBV9	TRBJ2-4	few	CASSVTDSAKNIQYF
TRBV10-3	TRBJ2-2	-	CAISDQGPANTGELFF
TRBV10-1	TRBJ2-5	-	CASSGQLQETQYF
TRBV7-9	TRBJ1-2	-	CASSRGFIGTVLHYGYTF
TRBV6-5	TRBJ2-7	many	CASSYDGLNYEQYF
TRBV7-9	TRBJ2-7	-	CASSLADRGYPYEQYF
TRBV9	TRBJ2-5	-	CASSVAGGPQETQYF
TRBV7-2	TRBJ1-2	-	CASSLVAGGYGYTF
TRBV5-1	TRBJ2-5	-	CASSSPNRDGETQYF
TRBV5-5	TRBJ1-6	-	CASSSDRGNSPLHF
TRBV7-9	TRBJ1-4	few	CASSLRGRGAREKLFF
TRBV18	TRBJ2-4	-	CASSLGQIAKNIQYF
TRBV27	TRBJ2-7	few	CASSPSGPRSSYEQYF
TRBV7-3	TRBJ2-1	few	CASSLSESSYNEQFF
TRBV18	TRBJ2-1	once	CASSPPTIYNEQFF
TRBV7-6	TRBJ1-5	-	CASSLGQGDQPQHF
TRBV14	TRBJ2-3	-	CASSRGLAGALQPGTDTQYF
TRBV7-9	TRBJ1-1	-	CASSLDRRIEAFF
TRBV2	TRBJ2-3	once	CASSPTSGGADTQYF
TRBV7-6	TRBJ1-1	-	CASSLKITGPDTEAFF
TRBV4-1	TRBJ1-6	-	CASSHTEDRFNSPLHF
TRBV5-8	TRBJ2-3	-	CASSFRTGGTDTQYF
TRBV4-1	TRBJ1-2	-	CASSQEAYGYTF
TRBV11-2	TRBJ1-4	-	CASSDSGGAGKLFF
TRBV29-1	TRBJ1-2	-	CSVQQENYGYTF
TRBV6-4	TRBJ2-1	few	CASSPTTSGAQFF
TRBV27	TRBJ1-2	-	CASSLSLTGFYGYTF
TRBV12-5	TRBJ1-2	-	CASGFLRYPHYGYTF
TRBV7-9	TRBJ1-1	-	CASSPTRPGDTEAFF
TRBV6-5	TRBJ1-5	few	CASTLRTGNNQPQHF
TRBV19	TRBJ2-7	few	CASSRNDRGLYEQYF